This T cell receptor (beta chain) was observed in a study of technical replicates of blood from several donors. The table came from immunoSEQ multiplex PCR; TCRdb's copy has only in-frame clones and leaves some out. Here the sample spans around 70,000 clones, around 93% being singletons. The CDR3 totals 12 residues. The V end was cut by 0 bases, the J end by 6 bases, with 7 bases between. Germline V gives CDR1 SGDLS, CDR2 YYNGEE. The sample comprised T cells isolated from PBMCs. The chain joins TRBV9 to TRBJ2-7; D unresolved. This receptor was obtained from a human donor in good health. CDR3 protein: CASSVGSSEQYF. DNA of the CDR3: TGTGCCAGCAGCGTAGGCTCTAGCGAGCAGTACTTC.